Below, 8 T cell receptor beta chains from the same sample are listed, as sequenced in a study of blood T cell repertoires in COVID-19 (dated by TCRdb to 2019 to 2021). Library preparation used the immunoSEQ multiplex PCR assay. TCRdb holds this immuneACCESS table with in-frame rearrangements only. Some clones are missing; in checked studies, unresolved V genes explain under half, and the rest has no known cause. Present in this sample are fewer than 250,000 clones, around 92% of which were seen just once. The ten largest make up approximately 1.2% of the sample. The source material was peripheral blood. These receptors originate from a man aged 25 to 45 with acute or convalescent COVID-19.

This clone was found a few times. The chain recombines TRBV5-1 with TRBJ1-1; no reliable D call. CDR1 is SGHRS, CDR2 YFSETQ, per germline. Trimming took 6 bases from V and 4 from J, leaving 16 bases between them. The CDR3 extends over 14 amino acids. For the CDR3, the DNA is TGCGCCAGCATGATCGGGGATCTAGGCACTGAAGCTTTCTTT. This gives the protein CASMIGDLGTEAFF.

The V and J genes are TRBV5-6 and TRBJ1-5; perhaps TRBD1 as D (6 bases). The germline CDR1 and CDR2 sequences are SGHDT and YYEEEE. This CDR3 is built from 15 residues. Trimming took off 3 bases at V and 5 bases at J, with 15 bases between the two ends. In DNA, the CDR3 is TGTGCCAGCAGCTGGGGCCAGGGGAGGGATCAGCCCCAGCATTTT. Amino acid sequence: CASSWGQGRDQPQHF.

The V gene is TRBV27, the J gene TRBJ1-2, with 7 bases matching TRBD1. From germline, CDR1 is MNHEY and CDR2 SMNVEV (reference sequence). The CDR3 is made up of 15 amino acids. With V trimmed by 6 bases and J by 0 bases, 7 bases remained unmatched. The CDR3 spells CASSTAGTANYGYTF. The CDR3 coding sequence is TGTGCCAGCAGCACAGCCGGGACAGCTAACTATGGCTACACCTTC.

The rearrangement uses TRBV28 and TRBJ2-7; D perhaps matches TRBD2 (5 bases). This CDR3 has 15 residues. Germline V CDR1 and CDR2: MDHEN, SYDVKM. Trimming took off 5 bases at V and 3 bases at J, with 17 bases between the two ends. The DNA of the CDR3 is TGTGCCAGCAGTCTATCGGACGGGAAAGGCTACGAGCAGTACTTC. This sequence encodes CASSLSDGKGYEQYF. Supplemented by reference TRBV28 and TRBJ2-7, the full variable domain reads DVKVTQSSRYLVKRTGEKVFLECVQDMDHENMFWYRQDPGLGLRLIYFSYDVKMKEKGDIPEGYSVSREKKERFSLILESASTNQTSMYLCASSLSDGKGYEQYFGPGTRLTVT.

The chain carries TRBV3-1 (or the pseudogene TRBV3-2) and TRBJ2-7; TRBD1 matches 7 bases. The CDR3 consists of 13 residues. Germline CDR1 reads LGHDT; CDR2 reads YNNKEL (reference sequence). V shed 4 bases, J shed 2 bases, and the junction held 2 bases outside the gene matches. The CDR3: CASSRQGPYEQYF. Written as DNA, the CDR3 is TGTGCCAGCAGCCGACAGGGCCCCTACGAGCAGTACTTC.

The J gene is TRBJ2-1, the V gene TRBV5-1; no reliable D call. Trimming took off 0 bases at V and 5 bases at J, with 9 bases between the two ends. CDR1 and CDR2 (germline): SGHRS, YFSETQ. The CDR3 sequence is 14 residues long. CDR3 nucleotide sequence: TGCGCCAGCAGCTTGGGGGCGCTGGACAATGAGCAGTTCTTC. Residues: CASSLGALDNEQFF.

The chain employs TRBV2 and TRBJ1-5; D is perhaps TRBD1 (5 bases). Germline CDR1 and CDR2: SNHLY and FYNNEI. The CDR3 totals 14 residues. Trimming took 5 bases from V and 6 from J, leaving 14 bases between them. The CDR3: CASSRGGSGQPQHF. CDR3 DNA sequence: TGTGCCAGCAGTAGGGGAGGATCTGGTCAGCCCCAGCATTTT.

The chain couples TRBV18 to TRBJ2-7; tentatively, D is TRBD2 (8 bases). Trimming stripped 4 bases from V and 6 bases from J, with 13 bases between. The CDR3 length is 13 residues. Germline CDR1 and CDR2: KGHSH and LQKENI. The CDR3 here is CASSQGAGGEQYF. CDR3 nucleotide sequence: TGTGCCAGCTCACAGGGGGCGGGAGGCGAGCAGTACTTC.